This TCR beta chain was identified in a study of blood T cell repertoires in COVID-19. Across the study: Nucleic acid was either cDNA or gDNA, and it came from T cells, B-cell-depleted T cells, or PBMCs.

Recruitment covered 25 or so US areas and drew participants whose ages spanned about 18 to 95 years. Recovered participants had two consecutive negative NP/OP PCR tests, healthcare professional clearance, or symptom resolution. Data came from immunoSEQ multiplex PCR; TCRdb stores just in-frame clones and leaves some out. The profile shows fewer than 350,000 clones, around 88% of them singletons. The clonotype originates from a woman between 40 and 50 years old who had recovered from COVID-19. Sample: PBMCs or T cells enriched from blood (not recorded which).

For the CDR3, the DNA is TGCGCCAGCAGCACCCAGCGGGGGATCTACGAGCAGTACTTC. Its translation is CASSTQRGIYEQYF. This rearrangement joins TRBV4-3 to TRBJ2-7; TRBD2 matches 8 bases. Germline V CDR1 and CDR2: LGHNA, YSLEER. J lost 3 bases, V lost 5 bases, and 6 bases had no gene match. The CDR3 is made up of 14 amino acids.